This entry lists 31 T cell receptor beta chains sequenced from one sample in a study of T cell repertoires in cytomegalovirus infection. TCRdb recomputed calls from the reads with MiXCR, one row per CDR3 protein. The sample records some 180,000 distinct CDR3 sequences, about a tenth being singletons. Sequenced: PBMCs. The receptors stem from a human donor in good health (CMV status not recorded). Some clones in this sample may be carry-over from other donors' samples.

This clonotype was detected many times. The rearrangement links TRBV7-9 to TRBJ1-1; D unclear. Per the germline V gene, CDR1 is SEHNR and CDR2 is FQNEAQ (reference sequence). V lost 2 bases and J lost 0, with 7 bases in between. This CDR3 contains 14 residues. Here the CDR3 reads CASSLSRLNTEAFF. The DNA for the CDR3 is TGTGCCAGCAGCTTAAGCAGGCTGAACACTGAAGCTTTCTTT.

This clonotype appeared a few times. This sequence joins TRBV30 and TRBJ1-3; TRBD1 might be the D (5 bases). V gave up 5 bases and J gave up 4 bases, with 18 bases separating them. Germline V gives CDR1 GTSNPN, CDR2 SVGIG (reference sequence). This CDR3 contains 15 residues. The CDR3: CAWLMGPPDGNTIYF. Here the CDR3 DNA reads TGTGCCTGGCTTATGGGGCCCCCGGACGGAAACACCATATATTTT. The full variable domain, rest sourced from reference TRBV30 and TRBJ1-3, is SQTIHQWPATLVQPVGSPLSLECTVEGTSNPNLYWYRQAAGRGLQLLFYSVGIGQISSEVPQNLSASRPQDRQFILSSKKLLLSDSGFYLCAWLMGPPDGNTIYFGEGSWLTVV.

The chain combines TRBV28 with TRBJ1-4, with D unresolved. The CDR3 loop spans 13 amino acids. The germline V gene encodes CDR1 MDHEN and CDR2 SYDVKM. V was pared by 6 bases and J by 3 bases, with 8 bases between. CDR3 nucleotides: TGTGCCAGCAGCCCCGCGGCTAATGAAAAACTGTTTTTT. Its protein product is CASSPAANEKLFF.

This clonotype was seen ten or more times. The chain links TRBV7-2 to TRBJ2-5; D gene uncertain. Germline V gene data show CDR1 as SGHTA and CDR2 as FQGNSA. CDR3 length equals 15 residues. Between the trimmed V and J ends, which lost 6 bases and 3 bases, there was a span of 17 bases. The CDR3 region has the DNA TGTGCCAGCAGTTCAATGGTGGCTTCGAAAGAGACCCAGTACTTC. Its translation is CASSSMVASKETQYF. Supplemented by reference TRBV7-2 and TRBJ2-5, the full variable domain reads GAGVSQSPSNKVTEKGKDVELRCDPISGHTALYWYRQSLGQGLEFLIYFQGNSAPDKSGLPSDRFSAERTGGSVSTLTIQRTQQEDSAVYLCASSSMVASKETQYFGPGTRLLVL.

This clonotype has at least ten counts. The CDR3, as DNA: TGCAGCGTTGAACGCGAAAAACTGTTTTTT. This encodes CSVEREKLFF. The V and J genes are TRBV29-1 and TRBJ1-4; D gene unclear. The CDR3 runs 10 residues. Looked up from germline, CDR1 is SQVTM and CDR2 is ANQGSEA. Between the trimmed V and J ends, which lost 2 bases and 8 bases, there was a span of 3 bases.

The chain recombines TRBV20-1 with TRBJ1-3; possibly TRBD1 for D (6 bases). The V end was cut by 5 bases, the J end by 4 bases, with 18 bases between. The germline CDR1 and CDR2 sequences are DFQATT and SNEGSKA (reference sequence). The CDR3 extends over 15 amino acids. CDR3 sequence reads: CSARNEQGSGNTIYF. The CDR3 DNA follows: TGCAGTGCTCGGAATGAACAGGGTTCGGGAAACACCATATATTTT.

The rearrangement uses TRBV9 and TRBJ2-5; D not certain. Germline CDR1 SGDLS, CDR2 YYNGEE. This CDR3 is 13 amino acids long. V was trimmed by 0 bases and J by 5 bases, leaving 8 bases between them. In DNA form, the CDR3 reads TGTGCCAGCAGCGTAGCAAGCTGGGAGACCCAGTACTTC. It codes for CASSVASWETQYF.

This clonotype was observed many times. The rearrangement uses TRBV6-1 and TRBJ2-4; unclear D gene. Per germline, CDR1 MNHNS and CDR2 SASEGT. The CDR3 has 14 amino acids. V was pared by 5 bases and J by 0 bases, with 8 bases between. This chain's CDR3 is CASSPGPAKNIQYF. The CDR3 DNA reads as TGTGCCAGCAGTCCAGGTCCAGCCAAAAACATTCAGTACTTC.

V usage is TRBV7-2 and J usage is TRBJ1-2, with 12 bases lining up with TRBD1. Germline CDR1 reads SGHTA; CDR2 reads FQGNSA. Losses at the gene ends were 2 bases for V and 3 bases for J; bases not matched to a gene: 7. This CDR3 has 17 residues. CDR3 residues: CASSLTGTGGVYYGYTF. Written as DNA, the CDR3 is TGTGCCAGCAGCTTAACCGGGACAGGGGGCGTTTACTATGGCTACACCTTC.

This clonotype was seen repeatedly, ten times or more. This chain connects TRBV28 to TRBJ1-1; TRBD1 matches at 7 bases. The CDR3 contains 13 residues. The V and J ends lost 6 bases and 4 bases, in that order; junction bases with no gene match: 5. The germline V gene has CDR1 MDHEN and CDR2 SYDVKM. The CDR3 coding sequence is TGTGCCAGCAGCCCACAGGGGAGCACTGAAGCTTTCTTT. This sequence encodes CASSPQGSTEAFF.

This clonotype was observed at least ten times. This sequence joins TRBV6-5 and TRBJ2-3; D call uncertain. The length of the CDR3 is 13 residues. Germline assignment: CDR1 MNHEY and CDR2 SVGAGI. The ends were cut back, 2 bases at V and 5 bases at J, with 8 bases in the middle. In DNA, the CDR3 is TGTGCCAGCAGTTACGAGCCATTAGATACGCAGTATTTT. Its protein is CASSYEPLDTQYF.

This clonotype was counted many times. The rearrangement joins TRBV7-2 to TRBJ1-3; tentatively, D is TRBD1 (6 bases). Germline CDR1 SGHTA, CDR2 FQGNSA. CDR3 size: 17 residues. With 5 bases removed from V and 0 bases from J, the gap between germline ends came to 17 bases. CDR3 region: CASSLGHTGNSGNTIYF. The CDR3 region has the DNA TGTGCCAGCAGCCTCGGCCATACAGGGAACTCTGGAAACACCATATATTTT.

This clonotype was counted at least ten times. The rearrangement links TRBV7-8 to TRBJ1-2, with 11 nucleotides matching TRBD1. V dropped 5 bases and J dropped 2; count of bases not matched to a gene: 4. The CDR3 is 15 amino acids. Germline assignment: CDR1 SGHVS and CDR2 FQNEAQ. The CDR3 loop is CASSADRGPNYGYTF. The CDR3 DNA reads TGTGCCAGCAGCGCGGACAGGGGGCCCAACTATGGCTACACCTTC. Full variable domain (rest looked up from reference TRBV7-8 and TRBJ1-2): GAGVSQSPRYKVAKRGQDVALRCDPISGHVSLFWYQQALGQGPEFLTYFQNEAQLDKSGLPSDRFFAERPEGSVSTLKIQRTQQEDSAVYLCASSADRGPNYGYTFGSGTRLTVV.

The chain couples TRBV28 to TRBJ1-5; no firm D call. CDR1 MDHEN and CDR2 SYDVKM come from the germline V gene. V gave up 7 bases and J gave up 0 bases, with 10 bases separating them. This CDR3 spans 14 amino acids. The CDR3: CASISGPSNQPQHF. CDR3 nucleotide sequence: TGTGCCAGCATTTCTGGACCTAGCAATCAGCCCCAGCATTTT.

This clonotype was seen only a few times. The CDR3 DNA is TGTGCCAGCAGCTTGAGCGGGTACAATGAGCAGTTCTTC. Translated, it gives CASSLSGYNEQFF. The chain has TRBV5-6 and TRBJ2-1; TRBD2 might be the D (6 bases). V was clipped by 1 base and J by 4 bases, with 6 bases between them. Germline loops: CDR1 SGHDT, CDR2 YYEEEE. The CDR3 spans 13 residues.

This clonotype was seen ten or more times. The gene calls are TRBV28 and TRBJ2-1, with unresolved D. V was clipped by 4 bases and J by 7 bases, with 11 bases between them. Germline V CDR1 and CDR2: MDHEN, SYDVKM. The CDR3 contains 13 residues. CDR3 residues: CASSYPGRNEQFF. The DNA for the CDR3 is TGTGCCAGCAGTTACCCAGGCAGGAATGAGCAGTTCTTC.

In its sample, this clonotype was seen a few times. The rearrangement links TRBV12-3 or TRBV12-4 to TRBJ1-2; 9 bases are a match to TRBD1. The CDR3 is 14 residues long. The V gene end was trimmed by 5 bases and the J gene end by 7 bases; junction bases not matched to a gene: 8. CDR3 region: CASSPRTGVIGYTF. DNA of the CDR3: TGTGCCAGCAGTCCTCGGACAGGGGTGATTGGCTACACCTTC.

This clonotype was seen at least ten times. The CDR3 spells CASSLETGDLYEQYF. DNA of the CDR3: TGTGCCAGCAGCTTAGAAACGGGCGATCTCTACGAGCAGTACTTC. The V call is TRBV7-2, the J call TRBJ2-7; unclear D gene. Trimming stripped 1 base from V and 3 bases from J, with 13 bases between. CDR3 length: 15 amino acids. In germline, CDR1 is SGHTA, CDR2 FQGNSA.

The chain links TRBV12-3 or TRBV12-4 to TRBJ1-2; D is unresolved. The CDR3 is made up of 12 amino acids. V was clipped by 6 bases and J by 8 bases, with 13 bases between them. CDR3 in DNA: TGTGCCAGCAGCCCATCTAACTGGGGCTACACCTTC. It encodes CASSPSNWGYTF.

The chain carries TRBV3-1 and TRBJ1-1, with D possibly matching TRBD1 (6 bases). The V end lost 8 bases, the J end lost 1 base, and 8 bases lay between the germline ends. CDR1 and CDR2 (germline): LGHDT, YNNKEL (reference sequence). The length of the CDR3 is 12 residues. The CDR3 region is CASQTGNTEAFF. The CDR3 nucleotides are TGTGCCAGCCAGACAGGGAACACTGAAGCTTTCTTT.

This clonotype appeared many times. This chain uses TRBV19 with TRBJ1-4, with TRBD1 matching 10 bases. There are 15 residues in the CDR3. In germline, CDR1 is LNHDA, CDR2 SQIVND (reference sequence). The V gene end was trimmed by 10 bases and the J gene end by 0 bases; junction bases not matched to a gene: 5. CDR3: CATGTGEATNEKLFF. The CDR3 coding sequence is TGTGCCACCGGGACAGGGGAAGCAACTAATGAAAAACTGTTTTTT.

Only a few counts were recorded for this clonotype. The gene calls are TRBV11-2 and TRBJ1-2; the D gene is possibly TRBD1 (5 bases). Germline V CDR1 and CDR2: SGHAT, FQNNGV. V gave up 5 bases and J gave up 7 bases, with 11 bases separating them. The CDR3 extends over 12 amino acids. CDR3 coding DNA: TGTGCCAGCAGCCCGGGACCTACTGGCTACACCTTC. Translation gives CASSPGPTGYTF.

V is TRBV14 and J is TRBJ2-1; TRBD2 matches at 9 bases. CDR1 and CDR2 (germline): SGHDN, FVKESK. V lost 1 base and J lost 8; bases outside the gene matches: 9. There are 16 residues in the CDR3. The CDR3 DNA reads TGTGCCAGCAGCCAAGGTTCGGCGGGAGGGCCTGATGAGCAGTTCTTC. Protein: CASSQGSAGGPDEQFF.

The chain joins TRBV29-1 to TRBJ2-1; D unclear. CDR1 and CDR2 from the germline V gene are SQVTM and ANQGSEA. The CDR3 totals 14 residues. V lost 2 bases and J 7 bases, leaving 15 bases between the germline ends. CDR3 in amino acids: CSVELVTFGNEQFF. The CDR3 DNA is TGCAGCGTTGAATTAGTAACTTTCGGGAATGAGCAGTTCTTC.

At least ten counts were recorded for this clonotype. The DNA of the CDR3 is TGTGCCAGCACCCAGGAGCTGTATACTGAAGCTTTCTTT. Its translation is CASTQELYTEAFF. The rearrangement uses TRBV6-1 and TRBJ1-1, with D hard to call. Trimming left V 7 bases short and J 5 bases short, with 14 bases between. The germline CDR1 and CDR2 sequences are MNHNS and SASEGT. The CDR3 consists of 13 residues.

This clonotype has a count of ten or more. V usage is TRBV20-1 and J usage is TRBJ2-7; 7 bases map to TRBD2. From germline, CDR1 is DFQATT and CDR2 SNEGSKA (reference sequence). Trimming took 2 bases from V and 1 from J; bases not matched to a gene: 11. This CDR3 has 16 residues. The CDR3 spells CSARPGASGASYEQYF. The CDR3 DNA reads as TGCAGTGCTAGACCCGGCGCTAGCGGAGCATCCTACGAGCAGTACTTC.

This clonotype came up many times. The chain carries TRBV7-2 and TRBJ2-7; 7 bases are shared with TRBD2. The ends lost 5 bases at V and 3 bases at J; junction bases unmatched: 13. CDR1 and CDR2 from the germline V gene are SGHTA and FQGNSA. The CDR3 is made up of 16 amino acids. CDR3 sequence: CASSQRSAGVIYEQYF. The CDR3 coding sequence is TGTGCCAGCAGCCAGCGATCGGCGGGGGTTATCTACGAGCAGTACTTC. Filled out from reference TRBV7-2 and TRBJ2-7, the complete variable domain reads GAGVSQSPSNKVTEKGKDVELRCDPISGHTALYWYRQSLGQGLEFLIYFQGNSAPDKSGLPSDRFSAERTGGSVSTLTIQRTQQEDSAVYLCASSQRSAGVIYEQYFGPGTRLTVT.

CDR3 loop: CASSSPGAAGATDTQYF. The DNA of the CDR3 is TGTGCCAGCAGCTCCCCCGGGGCAGCGGGGGCCACAGATACGCAGTATTTT. This sequence joins TRBV5-4 and TRBJ2-3, with TRBD2 matching 8 bases. CDR3 size: 17 residues. V was pared by 3 bases and J by 2 bases, with 11 bases of the junction left unmatched. CDR1 is SGHNT, CDR2 YYREEE, per germline (reference sequence).

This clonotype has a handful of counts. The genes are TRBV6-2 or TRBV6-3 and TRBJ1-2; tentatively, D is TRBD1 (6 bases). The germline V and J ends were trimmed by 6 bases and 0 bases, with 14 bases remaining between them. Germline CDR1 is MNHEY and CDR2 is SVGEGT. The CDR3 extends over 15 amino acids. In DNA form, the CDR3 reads TGTGCCAGCAGGAACGACAGGAGAGCTAACTATGGCTACACCTTC. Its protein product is CASRNDRRANYGYTF.

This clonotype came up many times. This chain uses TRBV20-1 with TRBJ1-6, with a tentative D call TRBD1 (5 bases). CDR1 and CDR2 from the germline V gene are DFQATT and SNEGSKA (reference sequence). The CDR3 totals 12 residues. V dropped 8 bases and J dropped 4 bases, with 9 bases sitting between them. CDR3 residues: CSIGAYNSPLHF. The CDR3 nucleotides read TGCAGTATCGGGGCGTATAATTCACCCCTCCACTTT.

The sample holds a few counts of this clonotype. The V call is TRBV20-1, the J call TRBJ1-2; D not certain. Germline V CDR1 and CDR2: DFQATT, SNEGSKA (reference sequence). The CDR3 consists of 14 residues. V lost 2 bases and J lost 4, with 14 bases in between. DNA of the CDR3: TGCAGTGCTAGAAGGTCAGCAAGGCTCTATGGCTACACCTTC. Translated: CSARRSARLYGYTF.